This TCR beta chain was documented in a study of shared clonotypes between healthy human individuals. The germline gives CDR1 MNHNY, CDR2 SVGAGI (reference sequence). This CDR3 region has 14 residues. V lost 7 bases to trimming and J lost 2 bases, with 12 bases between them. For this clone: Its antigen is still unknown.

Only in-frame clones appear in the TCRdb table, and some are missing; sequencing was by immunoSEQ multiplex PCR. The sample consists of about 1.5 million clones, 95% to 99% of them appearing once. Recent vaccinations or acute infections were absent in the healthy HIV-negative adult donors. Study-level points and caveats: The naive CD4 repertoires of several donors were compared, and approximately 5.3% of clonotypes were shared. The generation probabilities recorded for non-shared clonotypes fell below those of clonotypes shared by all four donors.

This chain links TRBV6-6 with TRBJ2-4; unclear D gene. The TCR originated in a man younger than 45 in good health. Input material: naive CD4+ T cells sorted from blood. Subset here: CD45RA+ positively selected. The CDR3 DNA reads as TGTGCCAGCACCCTCTTCTCGACCAAAAACATTCAGTACTTC. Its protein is CASTLFSTKNIQYF.